This TCR beta chain was profiled in a study of persistence of HIV-infected CD4 T cells. To note about this clone: Its antigen is unidentified.

Germline CDR1 SEHNR, CDR2 FQNEAQ (reference sequence). The CDR3 covers 15 residues. Trimming left V 6 bases short and J 6 bases short, with 18 bases between. The libraries were made with immunoSEQ version 4 in survey mode. Assay: immunoSEQ multiplex PCR; the TCRdb copy retains only in-frame clones and omits some. Of over 35,000 clones listed, around 92% are singletons. Anti-CD3/anti-CD28 beads served as a nonspecific positive control stimulus. Responding CD4+ T cells were sorted by upregulation of both CD40 ligand and CD69. The TCR was taken from an adult man with HIV who was CMV-seropositive. This chain joins TRBV7-9 and TRBJ2-1; D tentatively fits TRBD1 or TRBD2 (5 bases each). This specimen consisted of CD4+ T cells sorted from PBMCs after roughly 18-hour stimulation, obtained from a patient who received antiretroviral therapy. The CDR3 protein is CASSSSGTRSNEQFF. CDR3 bases: TGTGCCAGCAGTTCCTCCGGGACCCGGAGCAATGAGCAGTTCTTC.